The 20 T cell receptor beta chains below were found in one sample sequenced in a study of blood T cell repertoires in COVID-19. Measured with immunoSEQ multiplex PCR; TCRdb has only the in-frame clones, and not every one. The table has about 90,000 clones, around 89% seen once. The sample consisted of peripheral blood. The receptor source for this set is a man aged 45-60 years with COVID-19, enrolled during active disease.

The gene calls are TRBV5-1 and TRBJ2-7; TRBD1 is a possible D gene (6 bases). Germline V gene sequence: CDR1 SGHRS, CDR2 YFSETQ. Trimming pared 3 bases from V and 3 bases from J, leaving 10 bases between. The CDR3 consists of 13 residues. CDR3: CASSSGDNYEQYF. The CDR3 coding sequence is TGCGCCAGCAGCTCTGGGGACAACTACGAGCAGTACTTC.

J is TRBJ1-5 and V is TRBV5-5; no clear D. The germline CDR1 and CDR2 sequences are SGHKS and YYEKEE (reference sequence). The CDR3 is made up of 15 amino acids. V dropped 1 base and J dropped 1 base, with 9 bases sitting between them. The CDR3 sequence: CASSLNAGSNQPQHF. The CDR3 coding sequence is TGTGCCAGCAGCTTGAACGCCGGGAGCAATCAGCCCCAGCATTTT.

In its sample, this clone was seen once. The junction departs from the called germline gene at one end, perhaps through a read error. The chain uses TRBV7-7 and TRBJ2-1; no clear D. The CDR3 loop spans 15 amino acids. Germline loops: CDR1 SSHAT, CDR2 FNYEAQ (reference sequence). The CDR3 bases are TGTGCTAGCAGCTTAGTAGAGAGCTCCTACAATGAGCAGTTCTTC. Protein: CASSLVESSYNEQFF.

The chain combines TRBV2 with TRBJ1-4; D is undetermined. Trimming removed 8 bases from V and 5 bases from J, with 15 bases in between. Per germline, CDR1 SNHLY and CDR2 FYNNEI. The CDR3 spans 14 residues. Here the CDR3 DNA reads TGTGCCAGCGGGCAGCTGGCGTCGAATGAAAAACTGTTTTTT. Its protein is CASGQLASNEKLFF.

The gene calls are TRBV18 and TRBJ2-2, with D tentatively TRBD2 (5 bases). This CDR3 region has 15 residues. Germline lookup yields CDR1 KGHSH and CDR2 LQKENI. V lost 3 bases, J lost 5 bases, and 13 bases lay in between. CDR3 loop: CASSPRAPGTGELFF. The CDR3 nucleotides are TGTGCCAGCTCACCTCGGGCCCCGGGGACCGGGGAGCTGTTTTTT.

J is TRBJ1-4 and V is TRBV27, with D perhaps matching TRBD1 (5 bases). Germline CDR1 is MNHEY and CDR2 is SMNVEV (reference sequence). V was pared by 4 bases and J by 0 bases, with 9 bases between. The CDR3 covers 15 residues. The CDR3 loop reads CASSYRLATNEKLFF. CDR3 nucleotides: TGTGCCAGCAGTTACAGGCTTGCAACTAATGAAAAACTGTTTTTT.

The rearrangement links TRBV4-1 to TRBJ1-5; a possible D gene is TRBD1 (5 bases). CDR3 length: 15 amino acids. CDR1 is MGHRA and CDR2 is YSYEKL in the germline V gene. V shed 0 bases and J shed 9 bases, with 15 bases lying between them. CDR3 in DNA: TGCGCCAGCAGCCAAGATCAGGGACTCCTTGGGCCCCAGCATTTT. Translating gives CASSQDQGLLGPQHF.

This rearrangement joins TRBV7-2 to TRBJ1-1; D not certain. V was pared by 5 bases and J by 10 bases, with 17 bases between. Germline-derived CDR1 and CDR2 are SGHTA and FQGNSA. The CDR3 sequence is 13 residues long. The CDR3 loop reads CASSPGGLATAFF. CDR3 sequence (DNA): TGTGCCAGCAGCCCGGGCGGGTTGGCGACAGCTTTCTTT.

The chain couples TRBV7-2 to TRBJ2-7; 8 nucleotides agree with TRBD2. Trimming at V came to 5 bases and at J to 2 bases, leaving 8 bases not matched to a gene. Germline V gene data show CDR1 as SGHTA and CDR2 as FQGNSA. CDR3 length: 15 residues. The CDR3: CASSPISGGTYEQYF. As DNA, the CDR3 is TGTGCCAGCAGCCCAATAAGCGGGGGAACCTACGAGCAGTACTTC.

The chain carries TRBV2 and TRBJ2-7; D gene unclear. This CDR3 spans 12 amino acids. V was pared by 6 bases and J by 2 bases, with 8 bases between. Germline-derived CDR1 and CDR2 are SNHLY and FYNNEI. The chain's CDR3 is CASRLEAYEQYF. The CDR3 DNA reads TGTGCCAGCAGGTTAGAGGCCTACGAGCAGTACTTC.

CDR3 sequence reads: CASSQPRTSGGASEQFF. The CDR3 DNA follows: TGTGCCAGCAGCCAACCCAGGACTAGCGGGGGGGCGTCTGAGCAGTTCTTC. The chain links TRBV3-1 (or the pseudogene TRBV3-2) to TRBJ2-1, with 15 bases aligning to TRBD2. There are 17 residues in the CDR3. The germline V gene has CDR1 LGHDT and CDR2 YNNKEL (reference sequence). Trimming at V came to 2 bases and at J to 9 bases, leaving 8 bases not matched to a gene.

This clone was counted only a few times. The chain has TRBV7-9 and TRBJ2-1; D remains unclear. With 0 bases removed from V and 7 bases from J, the gap between germline ends came to 7 bases. This CDR3 is built from 13 residues. Germline V gives CDR1 SEHNR, CDR2 FQNEAQ (reference sequence). CDR3 loop: CASSLAQDNEQFF. The CDR3, as DNA: TGTGCCAGCAGCTTAGCCCAGGATAATGAGCAGTTCTTC.

The chain recombines TRBV5-1 with TRBJ2-3, with TRBD1 matching 7 bases. V was clipped by 4 bases and J by 2 bases; unmatched bases: 4. This CDR3 comprises 14 residues. CDR1 and CDR2 from the germline V gene are SGHRS and YFSETQ. The CDR3 spells CASSPGQVTDTQYF. As DNA, the CDR3 is TGCGCCAGCAGCCCAGGACAGGTCACAGATACGCAGTATTTT.

The chain recombines TRBV9 with TRBJ1-1; D possibly corresponds to TRBD1 (5 bases). Trimming shortened V by 0 bases and J by 7 bases, and 7 bases separated the two germline ends. The CDR3 has 12 residues. Germline-derived CDR1 and CDR2 are SGDLS and YYNGEE. This CDR3 is CASSVVGGEAFF. The CDR3 DNA reads TGTGCCAGCAGCGTAGTGGGGGGTGAAGCTTTCTTT.

The CDR3 DNA sequence: TGTGCCAGCTCAACGCGGACAGGGACTGGCTACGAGCAGTACTTC. Amino acids: CASSTRTGTGYEQYF. This chain connects TRBV18 to TRBJ2-7, with 8 bases fitting TRBD1. Germline loops: CDR1 KGHSH, CDR2 LQKENI. The CDR3 spans 15 residues. The J segment lost 3 bases and the V segment lost 5 bases, leaving 9 bases of the junction unmatched.

The CDR3 protein is CASSLGLAGHNEQFF. The CDR3 bases are TGTGCCAGCAGTTTAGGACTAGCGGGTCACAATGAGCAGTTCTTC. The chain carries TRBV27 and TRBJ2-1; TRBD2 matches at 11 bases. Germline V lookup: CDR1 MNHEY, CDR2 SMNVEV (reference sequence). This CDR3 has 15 amino acids. V trimming: 2 bases; J trimming: 5 bases; junction bases outside the gene matches: 2.

This rearrangement joins TRBV7-8 to TRBJ1-6; D remains ambiguous. Deletions cut 5 bases from V and 8 bases from J, with 10 bases between. The CDR3 consists of 13 residues. CDR1 is SGHVS, CDR2 FQNEAQ, per germline. CDR3 residues: CASSPSGDSPLHF. The CDR3 bases are TGTGCCAGCAGCCCAAGCGGGGATTCACCCCTCCACTTT. Using reference TRBV7-8 and TRBJ1-6 for the parts outside the CDR3, the full variable domain is GAGVSQSPRYKVAKRGQDVALRCDPISGHVSLFWYQQALGQGPEFLTYFQNEAQLDKSGLPSDRFFAERPEGSVSTLKIQRTQQEDSAVYLCASSPSGDSPLHFGNGTRLTVT.

The chain recombines TRBV12-3 or TRBV12-4 with TRBJ2-7, with 9 bases aligning to TRBD1. The CDR3 is 13 residues long. The junction had 7 bases not matched to a gene; V was cut back by 6 bases and J by 7 bases. The CDR3 DNA reads TGTGCCAGCAGGACCGGGACAGGGCCAGAGCAGTACTTC. Translation: CASRTGTGPEQYF.

The chain carries TRBV5-1 and TRBJ2-2; 7 bases fit TRBD1. J was trimmed by 5 bases and V by 0 bases; bases with no gene match: 13. This CDR3 has 18 amino acids. Germline CDR1 reads SGHRS; CDR2 reads YFSETQ. The CDR3 is CASSLDPVLTGQTGELFF. The CDR3 nucleotides read TGCGCCAGCAGCTTGGATCCGGTGCTGACAGGGCAAACCGGGGAGCTGTTTTTT. Filled out from reference TRBV5-1 and TRBJ2-2, the complete variable domain reads KAGVTQTPRYLIKTRGQQVTLSCSPISGHRSVSWYQQTPGQGLQFLFEYFSETQRNKGNFPGRFSGRQFSNSRSEMNVSTLELGDSALYLCASSLDPVLTGQTGELFFGEGSRLTVL.

This sequence joins TRBV18 and TRBJ1-1, with a tentative D call TRBD1 (6 bases). The V end was cut by 6 bases, the J end by 4 bases, with 21 bases between. The CDR3 is 16 amino acids. Germline CDR1 reads KGHSH; CDR2 reads LQKENI. CDR3 coding DNA: TGTGCCAGCTCGAACCAAGGGACACTGGTCCCCACTGAAGCTTTCTTT. Its protein is CASSNQGTLVPTEAFF. The variable domain in full, with the rest retrieved from reference TRBV18 and TRBJ1-1, is NAGVMQNPRHLVRRRGQEARLRCSPMKGHSHVYWYRQLPEEGLKFMVYLQKENIIDESGMPKERFSAEFPKEGPSILRIQQVVRGDSAAYFCASSNQGTLVPTEAFFGQGTRLTVV.